This TCR beta chain was documented in a study of T cell repertoires in cytomegalovirus infection. Study details: It was the public TCR beta signatures that indicated both CMV infection and matching HLA type. Notes on the study in general: Public TCR beta family frequency separated CMV-and-HLA carriers, including in an independent cohort.

TCRdb called the reads again in MiXCR, with one record for every CDR3 protein. The sample contains 200,000 to 250,000 distinct CDR3 sequences, 22% of which appear only once. The germline CDR1 and CDR2 sequences are DFQATT and SNEGSKA (reference sequence). V was trimmed by 1 base and J by 4 bases, leaving 14 bases between them. CDR3 length: 14 amino acids. Note on this clonotype: The antigen remains unidentified.

The source material was CD8+ T cells from PBMCs. The chain links TRBV20-1 to TRBJ2-7, with D tentatively TRBD1 or TRBD2 (5 bases each). The sequence was collected from a human donor in good health (CMV status not recorded). Some clones in this sample may be carry-over from other donors' samples. CDR3 protein: CSARGGTQIYEQYF. CDR3 DNA sequence: TGCAGTGCTAGAGGAGGGACCCAGATTTACGAGCAGTACTTC.